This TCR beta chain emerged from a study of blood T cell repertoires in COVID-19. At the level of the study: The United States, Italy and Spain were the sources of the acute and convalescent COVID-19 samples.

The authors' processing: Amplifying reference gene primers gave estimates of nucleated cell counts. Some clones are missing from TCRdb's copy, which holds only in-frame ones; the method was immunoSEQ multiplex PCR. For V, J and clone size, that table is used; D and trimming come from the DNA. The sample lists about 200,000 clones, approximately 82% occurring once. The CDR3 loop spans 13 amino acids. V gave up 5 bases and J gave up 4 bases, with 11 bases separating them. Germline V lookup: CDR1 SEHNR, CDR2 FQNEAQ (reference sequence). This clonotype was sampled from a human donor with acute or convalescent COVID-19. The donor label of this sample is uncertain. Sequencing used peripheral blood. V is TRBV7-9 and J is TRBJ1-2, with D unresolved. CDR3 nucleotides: TGTGCCAGCAGCCCTTCTGAGGGCTATGGCTACACCTTC. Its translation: CASSPSEGYGYTF.